This T cell receptor (beta chain) was identified in a study of identical twins. Everyone who gave samples was a healthy Caucasian. This clonotype has only a few counts. TCRdb fed the 5' RACE reads into MiXCR, producing one record per CDR3 protein. The sample has around 280,000 distinct CDR3 sequences; about 8.9% are singletons. CDR1 and CDR2 (germline): LNHDA, SQIVND (reference sequence). Trimming removed 4 bases from V and 10 bases from J; junction bases left unmatched: 8. CDR3 length: 14 residues. These data are also associated with another study on yellow fever vaccine responses in identical twins.

Sequenced: memory (CD45RO+) T cells sorted from blood. This rearrangement joins TRBV19 to TRBJ2-1, with 9 bases fitting TRBD2. The sequence was obtained from a woman between 18 and 29 years old in good health. CDR3 in amino acids: CASSKGLAPGEQFF. The CDR3 DNA follows: TGTGCCAGTAGTAAGGGACTAGCCCCGGGGGAGCAGTTCTTC. Filled out from reference TRBV19 and TRBJ2-1, the complete variable domain reads DGGITQSPKYLFRKEGQNVTLSCEQNLNHDAMYWYRQDPGQGLRLIYYSQIVNDFQKGDIAEGYSVSREKKESFPLTVTSAQKNPTAFYLCASSKGLAPGEQFFGPGTRLTVL.